The rows below give T cell receptor beta chains drawn from one sample of a study. One entry per CDR3 protein results from TCRdb running MiXCR on the 5' RACE reads. The repertoire consists of 10,000 to 14,000 distinct CDR3 sequences, with 40% to 55% occurring once and the leading ten covering roughly 12%. Material: tumor-infiltrating naive CD4+ T cells sorted from the breast tumor. All receptors derive from a female donor with breast cancer. The CDR3 runs from the conserved cysteine through the conserved F or W. Clone size is shown for a subset of rows, as once, few, many or a class of expanded clone.

abundance: NA; j_gene: TRBJ1-5; v_gene: TRBV20-1; CDR3aa: CSAGRWGGWQPQHF
abundance: NA; j_gene: TRBJ1-3; v_gene: TRBV29-1; CDR3aa: CSVGLGHSGSTIYF
abundance: NA; j_gene: TRBJ1-4; v_gene: TRBV7-9; CDR3aa: CASWAIGSGEKLFF
abundance: NA; j_gene: TRBJ2-5; v_gene: TRBV12-3/TRBV12-4; CDR3aa: CASSRQYQETQYF
abundance: NA; j_gene: TRBJ2-1; v_gene: TRBV6-6; CDR3aa: CASSTHGRELNNEQFF
abundance: NA; j_gene: TRBJ2-7; v_gene: TRBV7-2; CDR3aa: CASSATGGPSNYEQYF
abundance: NA; j_gene: TRBJ2-7; v_gene: TRBV27; CDR3aa: CASSLGGEQYF
abundance: few; j_gene: TRBJ2-2; v_gene: TRBV12-3/TRBV12-4; CDR3aa: CASSLRVLAVANTGELFF
abundance: once; j_gene: TRBJ2-1; v_gene: TRBV6-5; CDR3aa: CASSYSVTTVGSEQFF
abundance: NA; j_gene: TRBJ2-1; v_gene: TRBV7-3; CDR3aa: CASSRGPLVGNEQFF
abundance: NA; j_gene: TRBJ1-2; v_gene: TRBV6-6; CDR3aa: CASSSPTRITGYGYTF